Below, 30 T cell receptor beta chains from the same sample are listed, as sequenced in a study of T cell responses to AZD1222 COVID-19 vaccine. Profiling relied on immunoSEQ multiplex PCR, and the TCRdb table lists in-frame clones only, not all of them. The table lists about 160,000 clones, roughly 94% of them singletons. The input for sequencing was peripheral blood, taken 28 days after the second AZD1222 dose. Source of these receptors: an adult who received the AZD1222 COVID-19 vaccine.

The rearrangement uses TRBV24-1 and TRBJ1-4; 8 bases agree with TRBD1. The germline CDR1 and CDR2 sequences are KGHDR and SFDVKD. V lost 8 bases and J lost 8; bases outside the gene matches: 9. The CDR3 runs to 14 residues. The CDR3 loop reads CATIGETGVEKLFF. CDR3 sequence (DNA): TGTGCCACCATAGGCGAGACAGGGGTGGAAAAACTGTTTTTT.

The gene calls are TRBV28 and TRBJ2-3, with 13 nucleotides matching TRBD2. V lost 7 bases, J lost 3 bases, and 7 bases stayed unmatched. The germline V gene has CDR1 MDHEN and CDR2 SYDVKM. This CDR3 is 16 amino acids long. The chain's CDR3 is CASTGLAGVVTDTQYF. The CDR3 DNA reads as TGTGCCAGCACAGGACTAGCGGGAGTGGTTACAGATACGCAGTATTTT.

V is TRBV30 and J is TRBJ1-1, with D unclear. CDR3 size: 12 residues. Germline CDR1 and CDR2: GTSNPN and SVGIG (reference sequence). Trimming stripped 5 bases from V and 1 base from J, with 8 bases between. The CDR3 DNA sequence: TGTGCCTGGGGGCAAACGAACACTGAAGCTTTCTTT. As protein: CAWGQTNTEAFF.

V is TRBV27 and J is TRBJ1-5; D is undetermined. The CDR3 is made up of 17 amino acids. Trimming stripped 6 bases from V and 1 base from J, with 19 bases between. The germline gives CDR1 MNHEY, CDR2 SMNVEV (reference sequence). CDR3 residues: CASSSLGAGGSNQPQHF. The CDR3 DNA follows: TGTGCCAGCAGCTCCCTCGGAGCTGGCGGGAGCAATCAGCCCCAGCATTTT.

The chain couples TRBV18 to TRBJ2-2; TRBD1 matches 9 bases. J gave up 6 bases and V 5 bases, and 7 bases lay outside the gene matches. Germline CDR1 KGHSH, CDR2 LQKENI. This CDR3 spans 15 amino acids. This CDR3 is CASSAGQGSPGELFF. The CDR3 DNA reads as TGTGCCAGCTCAGCCGGACAGGGGTCCCCCGGGGAGCTGTTTTTT.

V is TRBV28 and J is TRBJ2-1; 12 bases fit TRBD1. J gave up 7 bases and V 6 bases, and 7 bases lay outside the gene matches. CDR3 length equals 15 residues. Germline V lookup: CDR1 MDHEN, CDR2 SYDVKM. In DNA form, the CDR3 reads TGTGCCAGCAGAGGGTGGGGACAGGGGGCGAATGAGCAGTTCTTC. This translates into CASRGWGQGANEQFF.

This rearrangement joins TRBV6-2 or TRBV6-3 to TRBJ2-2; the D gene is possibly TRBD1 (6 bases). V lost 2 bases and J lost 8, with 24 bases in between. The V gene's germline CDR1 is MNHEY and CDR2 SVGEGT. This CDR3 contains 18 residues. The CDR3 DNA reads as TGTGCCAGCAGTTACCACTCCCACGGACAGTTTTTAGGAGGGGAGCTGTTTTTT. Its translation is CASSYHSHGQFLGGELFF.

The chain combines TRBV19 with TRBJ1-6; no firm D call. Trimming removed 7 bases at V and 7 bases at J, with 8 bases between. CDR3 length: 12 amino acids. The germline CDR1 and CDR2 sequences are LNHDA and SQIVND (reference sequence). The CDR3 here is CASKGMNSPLHF. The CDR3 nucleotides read TGTGCCAGTAAGGGAATGAATTCACCCCTCCACTTT.

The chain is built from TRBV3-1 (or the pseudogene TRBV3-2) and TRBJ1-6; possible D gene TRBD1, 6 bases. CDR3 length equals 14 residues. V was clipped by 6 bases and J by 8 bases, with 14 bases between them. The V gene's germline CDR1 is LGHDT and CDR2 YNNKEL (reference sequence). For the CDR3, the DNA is TGTGCCAGCAGTTGGCTAAGACAGGATTCACCCCTCCACTTT. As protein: CASSWLRQDSPLHF.

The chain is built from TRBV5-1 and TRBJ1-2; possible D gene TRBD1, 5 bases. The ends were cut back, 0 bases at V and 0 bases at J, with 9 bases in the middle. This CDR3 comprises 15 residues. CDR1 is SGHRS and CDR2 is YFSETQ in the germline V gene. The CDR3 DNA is TGCGCCAGCAGCTTGGGGGGGACCTCTAACTATGGCTACACCTTC. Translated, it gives CASSLGGTSNYGYTF.

The DNA for the CDR3 is TGTGCCAGCAGCTTTTCCGGGACAGTCAATGAGCAGTTCTTC. Protein: CASSFSGTVNEQFF. This rearrangement joins TRBV7-3 to TRBJ2-1, with 7 bases fitting TRBD1. Per the germline V gene, CDR1 is SGHTA and CDR2 is FQGTGA. The ends lost 3 bases at V and 6 bases at J; junction bases unmatched: 5. The CDR3 is 14 amino acids.

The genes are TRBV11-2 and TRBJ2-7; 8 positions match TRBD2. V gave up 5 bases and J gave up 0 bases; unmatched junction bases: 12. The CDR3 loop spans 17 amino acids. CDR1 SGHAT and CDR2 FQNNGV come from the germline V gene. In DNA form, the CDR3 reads TGTGCCAGCAGCCAAATTTCCGGGACTAGGGGCTCCTACGAGCAGTACTTC. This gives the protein CASSQISGTRGSYEQYF. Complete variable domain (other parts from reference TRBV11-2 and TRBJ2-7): EAGVAQSPRYKIIEKRQSVAFWCNPISGHATLYWYQQILGQGPKLLIQFQNNGVVDDSQLPKDRFSAERLKGVDSTLKIQPAKLEDSAVYLCASSQISGTRGSYEQYFGPGTRLTVT.

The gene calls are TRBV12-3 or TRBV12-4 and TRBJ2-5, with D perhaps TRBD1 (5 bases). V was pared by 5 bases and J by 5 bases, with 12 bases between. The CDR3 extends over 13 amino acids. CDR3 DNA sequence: TGTGCCAGCAGTCACAGGCCGTGGGAGACCCAGTACTTC. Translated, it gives CASSHRPWETQYF.

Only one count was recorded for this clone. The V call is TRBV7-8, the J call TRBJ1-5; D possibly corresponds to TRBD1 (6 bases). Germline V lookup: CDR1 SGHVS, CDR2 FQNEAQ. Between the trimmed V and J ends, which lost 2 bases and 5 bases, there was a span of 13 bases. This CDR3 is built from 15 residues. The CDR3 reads CASSLWQGTDQPQHF. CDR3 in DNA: TGTGCCAGCAGCTTATGGCAGGGGACCGATCAGCCCCAGCATTTT.

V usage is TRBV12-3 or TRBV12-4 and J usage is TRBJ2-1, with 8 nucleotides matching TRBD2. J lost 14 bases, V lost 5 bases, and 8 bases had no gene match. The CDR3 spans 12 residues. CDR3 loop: CASSPSGRREFF. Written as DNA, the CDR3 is TGTGCCAGCAGTCCAAGCGGGAGAAGGGAGTTCTTC.

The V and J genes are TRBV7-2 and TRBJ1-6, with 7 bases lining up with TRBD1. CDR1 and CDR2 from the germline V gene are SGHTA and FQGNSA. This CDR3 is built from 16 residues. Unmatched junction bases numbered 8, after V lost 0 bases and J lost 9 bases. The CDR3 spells CASSLATGEWGSPLHF. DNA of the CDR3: TGTGCCAGCAGCTTAGCCACAGGGGAGTGGGGTTCACCCCTCCACTTT.

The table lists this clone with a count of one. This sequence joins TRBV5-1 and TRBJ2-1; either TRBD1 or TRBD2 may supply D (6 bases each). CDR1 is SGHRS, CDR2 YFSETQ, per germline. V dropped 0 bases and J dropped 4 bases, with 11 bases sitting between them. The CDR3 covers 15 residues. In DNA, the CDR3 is TGCGCCAGCAGCTTGGGGAGGGGGAAATACAATGAGCAGTTCTTC. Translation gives CASSLGRGKYNEQFF.

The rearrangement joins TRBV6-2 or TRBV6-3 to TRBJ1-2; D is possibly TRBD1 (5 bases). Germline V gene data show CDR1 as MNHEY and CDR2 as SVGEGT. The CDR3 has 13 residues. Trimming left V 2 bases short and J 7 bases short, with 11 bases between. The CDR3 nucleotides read TGTGCCAGCAGTTACGCCCAGGGCAGTGGCTACACCTTC. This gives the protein CASSYAQGSGYTF.

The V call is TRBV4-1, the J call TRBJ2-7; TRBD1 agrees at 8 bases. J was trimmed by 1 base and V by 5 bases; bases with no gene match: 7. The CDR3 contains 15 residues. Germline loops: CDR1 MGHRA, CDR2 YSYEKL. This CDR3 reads CASSAQGGPSYEQYF. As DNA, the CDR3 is TGCGCCAGCAGCGCACAGGGGGGCCCATCCTACGAGCAGTACTTC.

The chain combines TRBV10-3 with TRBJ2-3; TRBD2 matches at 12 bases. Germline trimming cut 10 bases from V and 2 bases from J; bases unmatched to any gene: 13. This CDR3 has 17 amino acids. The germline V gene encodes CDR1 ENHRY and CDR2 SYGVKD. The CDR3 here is CATRTSGNDGNTDTQYF. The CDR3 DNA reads TGTGCCACGAGGACTAGCGGGAATGATGGTAACACAGATACGCAGTATTTT.

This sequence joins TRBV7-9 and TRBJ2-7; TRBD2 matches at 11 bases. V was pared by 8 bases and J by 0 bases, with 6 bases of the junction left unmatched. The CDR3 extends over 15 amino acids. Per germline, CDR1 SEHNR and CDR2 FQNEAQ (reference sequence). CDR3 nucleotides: TGTGCCAGCGTAACACTAGCGGGGGACTCCTACGAGCAGTACTTC. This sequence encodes CASVTLAGDSYEQYF.

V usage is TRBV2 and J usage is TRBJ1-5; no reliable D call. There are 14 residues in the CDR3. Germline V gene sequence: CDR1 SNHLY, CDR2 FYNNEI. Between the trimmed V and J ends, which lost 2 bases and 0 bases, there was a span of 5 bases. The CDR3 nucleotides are TGTGCCAGCAGTGAACAGTATAGCAATCAGCCCCAGCATTTT. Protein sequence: CASSEQYSNQPQHF.

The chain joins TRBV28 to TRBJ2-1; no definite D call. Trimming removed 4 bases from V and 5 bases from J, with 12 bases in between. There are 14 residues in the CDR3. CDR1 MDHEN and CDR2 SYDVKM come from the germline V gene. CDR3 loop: CASSSYSRNNEQFF. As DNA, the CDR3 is TGTGCCAGCAGTTCCTACTCGCGTAACAATGAGCAGTTCTTC.

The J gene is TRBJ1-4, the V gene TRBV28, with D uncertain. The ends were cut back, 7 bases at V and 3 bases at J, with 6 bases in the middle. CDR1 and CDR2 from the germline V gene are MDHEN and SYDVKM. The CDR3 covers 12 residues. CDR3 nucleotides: TGTGCCAGCAACTCGGCTAATGAAAAACTGTTTTTT. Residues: CASNSANEKLFF.

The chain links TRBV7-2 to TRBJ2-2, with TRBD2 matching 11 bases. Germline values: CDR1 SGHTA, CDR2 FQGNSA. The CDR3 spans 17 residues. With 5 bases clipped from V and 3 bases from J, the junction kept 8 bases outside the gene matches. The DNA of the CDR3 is TGTGCCAGCAGCATAACCGGGACTAGCGGATACACCGGGGAGCTGTTTTTT. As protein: CASSITGTSGYTGELFF.

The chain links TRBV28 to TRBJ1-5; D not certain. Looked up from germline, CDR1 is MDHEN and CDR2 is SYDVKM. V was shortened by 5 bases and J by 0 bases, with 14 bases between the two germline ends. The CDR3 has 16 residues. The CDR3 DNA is TGTGCCAGCAGTCCGCCGGACGGATATAGCAATCAGCCCCAGCATTTT. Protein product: CASSPPDGYSNQPQHF.

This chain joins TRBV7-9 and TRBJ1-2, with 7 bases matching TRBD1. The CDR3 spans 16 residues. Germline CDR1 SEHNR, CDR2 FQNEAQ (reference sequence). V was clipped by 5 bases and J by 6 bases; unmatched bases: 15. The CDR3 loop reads CASSPSRGRQDDGYTF. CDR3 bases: TGTGCCAGCAGCCCGTCCAGGGGGAGACAGGACGATGGCTACACCTTC.

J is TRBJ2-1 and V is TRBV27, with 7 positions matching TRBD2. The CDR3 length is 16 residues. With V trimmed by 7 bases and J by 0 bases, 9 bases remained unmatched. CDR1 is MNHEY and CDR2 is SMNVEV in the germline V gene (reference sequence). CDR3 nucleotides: TGTGCCAGCACCAGAACTAGCGCGAGCTCCTACAATGAGCAGTTCTTC. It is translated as CASTRTSASSYNEQFF.

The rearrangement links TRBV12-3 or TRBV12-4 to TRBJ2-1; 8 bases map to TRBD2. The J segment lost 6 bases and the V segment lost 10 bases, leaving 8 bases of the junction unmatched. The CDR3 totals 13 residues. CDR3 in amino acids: CATMGTRGNEQFF. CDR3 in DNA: TGTGCCACCATGGGGACTAGGGGCAATGAGCAGTTCTTC.

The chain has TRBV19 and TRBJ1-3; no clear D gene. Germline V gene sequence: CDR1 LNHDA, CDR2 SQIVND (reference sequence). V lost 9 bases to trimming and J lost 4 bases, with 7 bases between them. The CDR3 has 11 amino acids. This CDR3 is CASLRGNTIYF. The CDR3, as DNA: TGTGCCAGCCTCCGGGGAAACACCATATATTTT. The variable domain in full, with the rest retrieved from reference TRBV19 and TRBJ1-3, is DGGITQSPKYLFRKEGQNVTLSCEQNLNHDAMYWYRQDPGQGLRLIYYSQIVNDFQKGDIAEGYSVSREKKESFPLTVTSAQKNPTAFYLCASLRGNTIYFGEGSWLTVV.